A selection of T cell receptor beta chains follows, all from one sample in a study of blood T cell repertoires in COVID-19. Measured with immunoSEQ multiplex PCR; TCRdb has only the in-frame clones, and not every one. This sample yields 200,000 to 250,000 clones, of which 70% to 85% are seen a single time; over 1.5% belongs to the top ten. Sequencing was done on a sample of peripheral blood. These receptors were obtained from a woman aged 80 or older with acute or convalescent COVID-19. Each CDR3 is given without its conserved first and last residue.

length: 11; V: TRBV18; J: TRBJ2-4; CDR3: ASSPSGGDIQY
length: 12; V: TRBV18; J: TRBJ2-5; CDR3: ASSPPGRGETQY
length: 12; V: TRBV28; J: TRBJ2-1; CDR3: ASSDSGGLGEQF
length: 13; V: TRBV7-2; J: TRBJ1-5; CDR3: ASSLAGQGPQPQH
length: 16; V: TRBV3-1/TRBV3-2; J: TRBJ1-4; CDR3: ASSQDIGTGGTNEKLF
length: 11; V: TRBV18; J: TRBJ2-1; CDR3: ASSTDSYNEQF
length: 10; V: TRBV30; J: TRBJ2-7; CDR3: AWRTGTSGKY
length: 13; V: TRBV4-3; J: TRBJ2-7; CDR3: ASSDRDISSYEQY
length: 14; V: TRBV11-1; J: TRBJ1-2; CDR3: ASSDTAGTGEGGYT
length: 14; V: TRBV7-2; J: TRBJ1-6; CDR3: ASSLQAPSYNSPLH
length: 12; V: TRBV11-1; J: TRBJ2-7; CDR3: ASSFRLAGSEQY
length: 13; V: TRBV28; J: TRBJ2-7; CDR3: ASWGGGTGGYEQY
length: 12; V: TRBV28; J: TRBJ1-3; CDR3: ASTRGNSGNTIY
length: 13; V: TRBV7-6; J: TRBJ2-5; CDR3: ASSLGTGPAETQY
length: 14; V: TRBV4-3; J: TRBJ1-3; CDR3: ASSQAPTPRGNTIY
length: 15; V: TRBV28; J: TRBJ2-2; CDR3: ASSFRPLAARTGELF
length: 12; V: TRBV5-6; J: TRBJ1-1; CDR3: ASSLQGGKREAF
length: 11; V: TRBV4-2; J: TRBJ2-3; CDR3: ASSQQTGDTQY
length: 13; V: TRBV19; J: TRBJ2-7; CDR3: ASSYKGGAPYEQY
length: 11; V: TRBV24-1; J: TRBJ1-1; CDR3: ATSDHRAPEAF
length: 14; V: TRBV19; J: TRBJ1-2; CDR3: ASSISFFLAGNGYT
length: 17; V: TRBV5-5; J: TRBJ2-2; CDR3: ASSLSGGTEPGATGELF
length: 14; V: TRBV27; J: TRBJ2-7; CDR3: ASSLSSPSGRYEQY
length: 12; V: TRBV19; J: TRBJ2-1; CDR3: ATLRGSGDGEQF
length: 12; V: TRBV9; J: TRBJ1-6; CDR3: ASSVTGGGSPLH
length: 12; V: TRBV5-1; J: TRBJ2-7; CDR3: ASSDGPGTYEQY
length: 12; V: TRBV6-6; J: TRBJ2-7; CDR3: ATRQGFEGDEQY
length: 17; V: TRBV7-2; J: TRBJ2-3; CDR3: ASSRSGLAGAPSTDTQY
length: 12; V: TRBV19; J: TRBJ1-5; CDR3: ASNRGQSNQPQH
length: 17; V: TRBV7-3; J: TRBJ1-3; CDR3: ASSLFPLGRLESGNTIY
length: 14; V: TRBV10-1; J: TRBJ2-2; CDR3: ASSEPRDRVAGELF
length: 12; V: TRBV6-5; J: TRBJ2-7; CDR3: ASSTGTRNGEQY
length: 13; V: TRBV6-2/TRBV6-3; J: TRBJ2-3; CDR3: ASSTLAGATDTQY
length: 11; V: TRBV6-2/TRBV6-3; J: TRBJ1-2; CDR3: ASSLLLTDGYT
length: 13; V: TRBV18; J: TRBJ1-1; CDR3: ASSPADSGNTEAF
length: 11; V: TRBV6-5; J: TRBJ1-1; CDR3: ASSRQQNTEAF
length: 13; V: TRBV18; J: TRBJ1-2; CDR3: ASSQQTGGNYGYT
length: 15; V: TRBV21-1; J: TRBJ2-7; CDR3: ASSEEGLAGGRYEQY
length: 11; V: TRBV7-9; J: TRBJ2-2; CDR3: ASSRGATGELF
length: 15; V: TRBV4-2; J: TRBJ2-1; CDR3: ASSQDLWSGGNNEQF
length: 17; V: TRBV4-2; J: TRBJ2-1; CDR3: ASSQGLAGGSLGKYEQF
length: 13; V: TRBV5-5; J: TRBJ2-2; CDR3: ASSLVQTNTGELF
length: 9; V: TRBV6-5; J: TRBJ2-7; CDR3: ASRQGYEQY
length: 15; V: TRBV23-1; J: TRBJ2-3; CDR3: ASSQSDSGGYTDTQY
length: 12; V: TRBV12-5; J: TRBJ1-2; CDR3: ASGLDQGFYGYT
length: 11; V: TRBV21-1; J: TRBJ2-1; CDR3: ASIGTTYNEQF
length: 14; V: TRBV7-2; J: TRBJ2-7; CDR3: ASRGPGPQTPMKQY
length: 15; V: TRBV9; J: TRBJ2-5; CDR3: ASSPSRRGGVLETQY
length: 14; V: TRBV9; J: TRBJ1-3; CDR3: ASSVAGEVRANTIY
length: 10; V: TRBV11-2; J: TRBJ2-1; CDR3: ASSSFQREQF
length: 10; V: TRBV3-1/TRBV3-2; J: TRBJ2-7; CDR3: ASSHRGGEQY
length: 15; V: TRBV5-1; J: TRBJ2-2; CDR3: ASSLAPTLADTGELF
length: 12; V: TRBV28; J: TRBJ1-1; CDR3: ASRSTGQYTEAF
length: 16; V: TRBV6-2/TRBV6-3; J: TRBJ1-5; CDR3: ASSHRRDRLYSNQPQH
length: 12; V: TRBV18; J: TRBJ1-1; CDR3: ASSPGRENTEAF
length: 11; V: TRBV18; J: TRBJ1-4; CDR3: ASSVGIEEKLF
length: 15; V: TRBV5-8; J: TRBJ1-6; CDR3: ASSLVAGATYNSPLH
length: 13; V: TRBV19; J: TRBJ2-1; CDR3: ASSTDRGSYNEQF
length: 18; V: TRBV28; J: TRBJ2-1; CDR3: ASSDPLAGGGRSSYNEQF
length: 12; V: TRBV21-1; J: TRBJ2-1; CDR3: ASPGQGYSNEQF